This T cell receptor (beta chain) was identified in a study of T cell clones after liver transplantation. V was clipped by 1 base and J by 7 bases; unmatched bases: 2. Germline CDR1 reads SGHVS; CDR2 reads FQNEAQ. There are 15 residues in the CDR3. The assay was immunoSEQ multiplex PCR, and TCRdb's table has in-frame clones only and misses some. The sample shows 80,000 or so clones, roughly four fifths of them seen only once. The study, taken as a whole, reports: The donor-reactive repertoire was only partly measurable in two subjects, lacking donor cells. A larger donor-reactive than third-party decline suggested partial antigen-specific deletion.

Details on this clone: What it recognizes is unknown.

The genes are TRBV7-8 and TRBJ2-1; 12 positions match TRBD2. The sequence was obtained from a human patient who received a liver transplant. Some T cells may possibly be graft donor cells. This specimen consisted of CD4+ T cells from blood, obtained roughly 3.5 years after liver transplant. The CDR3 sequence: CASSLVTSGRNEQFF. The CDR3 DNA sequence: TGTGCCAGCAGCTTAGTGACTAGCGGGAGAAATGAGCAGTTCTTC.